This TCR beta chain was retrieved from a study of shared clonotypes between healthy human individuals. Worth noting for this clone: At the DNA level, this CDR3 is encoded by other sequences in the same sample as well.

This table comes from immunoSEQ multiplex PCR, and its TCRdb copy is limited to in-frame clones, with some not included. The sample has a few million clones, roughly 90% seen once; the top ten hold approximately 0.39%. Specimen: naive CD4+ T cells from PBMCs. The subset denotes: CD45RA+ positively selected. The sequence was collected from a man between 18 and 35 years old in good health. Some clones in this sample may be carry-over from other donors' samples.

CDR3 DNA sequence: TGCGCCAGCAGCTTGGGACTACGCACAGATACGCAGTATTTT. It specifies CASSLGLRTDTQYF. V gene TRBV5-1 combines with J gene TRBJ2-3, with a weak D call TRBD2 (5 bases). Trimming cost V 0 bases and J 1 base, with 6 bases left between them. Germline V gene lookup returns CDR1 SGHRS and CDR2 YFSETQ. The CDR3 is made up of 14 amino acids.